These T cell receptor beta chains were read from a single sample in a study of control samples from healthy donors and cancer patients. Repertoires were generated with immunoSEQ multiplex PCR, while TCRdb's copy carries only in-frame clones and drops some. The table includes about 130,000 clones, 75% to 95% detected once. Sequencing input: blood. All receptors come from a man in his forties in good health. Each CDR3 is given with its conserved first and last residue. Fields, in order: J gene, V gene, clone size, D gene, CDR3 DNA, CDR3 protein. The D gene is left open where the match is weak. Not all rows give a size; the values are once, few, many and, for expanded clones, a class.

TRBJ2-1 | TRBV5-1 | - | - | TGCGCCAGCGAGAGGGGCTCCTACAATGAGCAGTTCTTC | CASERGSYNEQFF
TRBJ2-5 | TRBV15 | - | TRBD1 | TGTGCCACCAGCAGAGATAAGACAGGGGAGACCCAGTACTTC | CATSRDKTGETQYF
TRBJ2-5 | TRBV5-1 | - | TRBD1 | TGCGCCAGCAGCTTTGGGGACAGAGTTCAAGAGACCCAGTACTTC | CASSFGDRVQETQYF
TRBJ1-2 | TRBV28 | - | - | TGTGCCAGCAGTTCCTTAAGCGGGGCTCCCAACTATGGCTACACCTTC | CASSSLSGAPNYGYTF
TRBJ2-5 | TRBV4-1 | - | - | TGCGCCAGCAGCCAAGTGTCAGGCCAAGAGTGGACCCAGTACTTC | CASSQVSGQEWTQYF
TRBJ1-1 | TRBV3-1/TRBV3-2 | - | - | TGTGCCAGCAGCCAAGCAGGACGGGGTTACACTGAAGCTTTCTTT | CASSQAGRGYTEAFF
TRBJ2-7 | TRBV18 | - | TRBD1 | TGTGCCAGCTCACCTAGACAGGGTCCGATGTACGAGCAGTACTTC | CASSPRQGPMYEQYF
TRBJ1-3 | TRBV9 | - | - | TGTGCCAGCAGCGTAGAAGGGAGCCCTGGAAACACCATATATTTT | CASSVEGSPGNTIYF
TRBJ1-1 | TRBV19 | - | - | TGTGCCAGTACACTAAATCGGGATGGCCCTGAAGCTTTCTTT | CASTLNRDGPEAFF
TRBJ1-1 | TRBV6-5 | - | - | TGTGCCAGCAGCTCGGGGCCCCCGGGGCAAGCTTTCTTT | CASSSGPPGQAFF
TRBJ1-2 | TRBV7-9 | once | - | TGTGCCAGCAGATTGGACAGCCAGGGTGGCTACACCTTC | CASRLDSQGGYTF
TRBJ1-1 | TRBV5-1 | - | TRBD1 | TGCGCCAGCAAGCCCGGGACAGGGGTGAACACTGAAGCTTTCTTT | CASKPGTGVNTEAFF
TRBJ1-2 | TRBV10-3 | - | - | TGTGCCATCAGTGAGGGCTTCCAGGATTATGGCTACACCTTC | CAISEGFQDYGYTF
TRBJ1-1 | TRBV24-1 | - | - | TGTGCCACCAGTGATTTTCCACGGGGGGCCAGGGATGACACTGAAGCTTTCTTT | CATSDFPRGARDDTEAFF
TRBJ2-7 | TRBV28 | - | - | TGTGCCAGCAGCCGGACGGACGAGCAGTACTTC | CASSRTDEQYF
TRBJ2-1 | TRBV21-1 | - | - | TGTGCCAGCAGCAAAAGGATTCTCCCGGGGGGGCCTAACAATGAGCAGTTCTTC | CASSKRILPGGPNNEQFF
TRBJ1-1 | TRBV27 | - | - | TGTGCCAGCAGTTTATCGGCAGGGAGCACTGAAGCTTTCTTT | CASSLSAGSTEAFF
TRBJ1-2 | TRBV5-1 | - | - | TGCGCCAGCAGCCCGGGCGGCAGCTTGAACTATGGCTACACCTTC | CASSPGGSLNYGYTF
TRBJ2-1 | TRBV9 | - | - | TGTGCCAGCAGCCCCGGGACTCCTCCCTACAATGAGCAGTTCTTC | CASSPGTPPYNEQFF
TRBJ1-6 | TRBV5-1 | - | - | TGCGCCAGCAGCTTGGACCGAAATTCACCCCTCCACTTT | CASSLDRNSPLHF